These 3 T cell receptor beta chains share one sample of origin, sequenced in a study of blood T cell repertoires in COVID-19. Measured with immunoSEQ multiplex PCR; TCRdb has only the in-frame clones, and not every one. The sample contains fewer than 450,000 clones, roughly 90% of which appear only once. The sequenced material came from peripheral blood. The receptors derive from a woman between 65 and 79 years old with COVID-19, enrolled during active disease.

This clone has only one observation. The CDR3 DNA reads as TGTGCCAGTAGCCGCTCAGGGCCACTTAACTATGGCTACACCTTC. It codes for CASSRSGPLNYGYTF. This chain connects TRBV19 to TRBJ1-2; tentatively, D is TRBD1 (5 bases). V lost 6 bases, J lost 1 base, and 15 bases lay in between. CDR1 is LNHDA and CDR2 is SQIVND in the germline V gene (reference sequence). CDR3 length equals 15 residues.

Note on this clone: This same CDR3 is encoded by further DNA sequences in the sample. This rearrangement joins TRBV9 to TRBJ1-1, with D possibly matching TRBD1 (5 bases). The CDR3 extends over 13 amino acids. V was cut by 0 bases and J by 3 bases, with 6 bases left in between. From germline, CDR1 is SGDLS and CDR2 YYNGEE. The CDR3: CASSVGGDTEAFF. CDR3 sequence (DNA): TGTGCCAGCAGCGTAGGGGGGGACACTGAAGCTTTCTTT.

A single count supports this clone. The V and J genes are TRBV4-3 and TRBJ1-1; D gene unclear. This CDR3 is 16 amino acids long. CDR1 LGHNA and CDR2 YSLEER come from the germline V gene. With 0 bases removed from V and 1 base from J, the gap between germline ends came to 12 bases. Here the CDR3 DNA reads TGCGCCAGCAGCCAAGATTCTATGGCGGAGAACACTGAAGCTTTCTTT. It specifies CASSQDSMAENTEAFF.